Presented here are 29 T cell receptor beta chains from one specimen sequenced in a study of cytomegalovirus exposure and HLA in healthy donors. The primer mix had 60 Vbeta and 13 Jbeta primers. This table comes from immunoSEQ multiplex PCR, and its TCRdb copy is limited to in-frame clones, with some not included. The table records about 180,000 clones, roughly 79% of them present only once. Sample: PBMCs. The receptors originated from a middle-aged man in good health and CMV-seropositive.

In this sample, this clone turned up once. The J gene is TRBJ2-1, the V gene TRBV5-1; TRBD1 matches at 8 bases. V gave up 4 bases and J gave up 9 bases; unmatched junction bases: 9. Germline V gives CDR1 SGHRS, CDR2 YFSETQ. The CDR3 length is 14 residues. As DNA, the CDR3 is TGCGCCAGCAGCCCGGGACAGGTTCTGGCTGAGCAGTTCTTC. Protein product: CASSPGQVLAEQFF. The full variable domain, its missing parts supplied by reference TRBV5-1 and TRBJ2-1, is KAGVTQTPRYLIKTRGQQVTLSCSPISGHRSVSWYQQTPGQGLQFLFEYFSETQRNKGNFPGRFSGRQFSNSRSEMNVSTLELGDSALYLCASSPGQVLAEQFFGPGTRLTVL.

The V gene is TRBV11-3, the J gene TRBJ1-1; D is perhaps TRBD1 (6 bases). CDR1 and CDR2 (germline): SGHNT, YENEEA. Trimming cost V 5 bases and J 6 bases, with 19 bases left between them. This CDR3 is 15 amino acids long. The CDR3: CASSPWGGAGAEAFF. The CDR3 DNA reads as TGTGCCAGCAGCCCCTGGGGGGGCGCAGGCGCTGAAGCTTTCTTT.

This sequence joins TRBV2 and TRBJ1-1, with D uncertain. Germline values: CDR1 SNHLY, CDR2 FYNNEI. The CDR3 extends over 11 amino acids. The V end was cut by 8 bases, the J end by 2 bases, with 6 bases between. CDR3 DNA sequence: TGTGCCAGCGGAGGCAACACTGAAGCTTTCTTT. Translating it yields CASGGNTEAFF.

V gene TRBV27 combines with J gene TRBJ2-1, with TRBD2 matching 8 bases. From germline, CDR1 is MNHEY and CDR2 SMNVEV (reference sequence). V lost 4 bases and J lost 7; bases outside the gene matches: 9. This CDR3 has 15 amino acids. As DNA, the CDR3 is TGTGCCAGCAGTTCGCCCGGGACTAGTGTTAATGAGCAGTTCTTC. It is translated as CASSSPGTSVNEQFF.

This clone was observed a handful of times. The V call is TRBV27, the J call TRBJ2-7; 10 nucleotides line up with TRBD2. The germline V gene encodes CDR1 MNHEY and CDR2 SMNVEV (reference sequence). V trimming: 4 bases; J trimming: 6 bases; junction bases outside the gene matches: 6. This CDR3 spans 14 amino acids. CDR3 residues: CASSSPGLATEQYF. CDR3 coding DNA: TGTGCCAGCAGTTCCCCGGGACTAGCGACCGAGCAGTACTTC.

J is TRBJ2-1 and V is TRBV9; D might be TRBD1 (6 bases). The V end was cut by 1 base, the J end by 7 bases, with 9 bases between. The germline gives CDR1 SGDLS, CDR2 YYNGEE. This CDR3 is built from 13 residues. The CDR3 DNA follows: TGTGCCAGCAGCGTACACAGGGAAAATGAGCAGTTCTTC. Translation: CASSVHRENEQFF.

The chain joins TRBV5-1 to TRBJ1-2; 7 nucleotides agree with TRBD1. V was clipped by 4 bases and J by 4 bases; unmatched bases: 13. CDR3 length: 16 amino acids. Germline-derived CDR1 and CDR2 are SGHRS and YFSETQ. The CDR3 DNA is TGCGCCAGCAGCCCCGGTGACAGGGCACAAACCTATGGCTACACCTTC. Amino acids: CASSPGDRAQTYGYTF.

This clone was counted only a few times. The chain is built from TRBV2 and TRBJ2-7; no firm D call. The germline V and J ends were trimmed by 6 bases and 4 bases, with 4 bases remaining between them. Looked up from germline, CDR1 is SNHLY and CDR2 is FYNNEI. The CDR3 runs to 10 residues. The CDR3 loop reads CASRLYEQYF. In nucleotides, the CDR3 is TGTGCCAGCAGACTTTACGAGCAGTACTTC.

The V gene is TRBV11-1, the J gene TRBJ2-1; D might be TRBD2 (6 bases). The germline V and J ends were trimmed by 5 bases and 3 bases, with 17 bases remaining between them. CDR3 length: 16 residues. Germline V CDR1 and CDR2: SGHAT, FQDESV (reference sequence). The CDR3 loop reads CASSATPAGIYNEQFF. The CDR3, as DNA: TGTGCCAGCAGCGCCACCCCGGCGGGGATCTACAATGAGCAGTTCTTC. Looking up the rest from reference TRBV11-1 and TRBJ2-1 gives the full variable domain: EAEVAQSPRYKITEKSQAVAFWCDPISGHATLYWYRQILGQGPELLVQFQDESVVDDSQLPKDRFSAERLKGVDSTLKIQPAELGDSAMYLCASSATPAGIYNEQFFGPGTRLTVL.

The chain recombines TRBV7-9 with TRBJ2-7; 11 nucleotides match TRBD2. The CDR3 covers 14 residues. Germline V gene sequence: CDR1 SEHNR, CDR2 FQNEAQ (reference sequence). The J segment lost 6 bases and the V segment lost 6 bases, leaving 7 bases of the junction unmatched. CDR3 in DNA: TGTGCCAGCAGTCTGACTAGCGGGACAAGCGAGCAGTACTTC. This encodes CASSLTSGTSEQYF.

The chain employs TRBV5-6 and TRBJ2-1, with D hard to call. Germline V gene data show CDR1 as SGHDT and CDR2 as YYEEEE. The V end was cut by 0 bases, the J end by 7 bases, with 14 bases between. The CDR3 extends over 15 amino acids. Here the CDR3 reads CASSLAQPGLNEQFF. CDR3 coding DNA: TGTGCCAGCAGCTTGGCGCAGCCAGGATTAAATGAGCAGTTCTTC. The whole variable domain, remainder taken from reference TRBV5-6 and TRBJ2-1, is DAGVTQSPTHLIKTRGQQVTLRCSPKSGHDTVSWYQQALGQGPQFIFQYYEEEERQRGNFPDRFSGHQFPNYSSELNVNALLLGDSALYLCASSLAQPGLNEQFFGPGTRLTVL.

This chain connects TRBV4-1 to TRBJ2-5; 8 positions agree with TRBD2. The junction had 9 bases not matched to a gene; V was cut back by 1 base and J by 5 bases. This CDR3 contains 16 residues. Germline CDR1 reads MGHRA; CDR2 reads YSYEKL. The CDR3 DNA follows: TGCGCCAGCAGCCAAGTCGAATTGGGACTAGATGAGACCCAGTACTTC. This sequence encodes CASSQVELGLDETQYF.

In nucleotides, the CDR3 is TGTGCCAGCAGCCCAACGGGACAGGCATTCGTTGGCTACACCTTC. Protein product: CASSPTGQAFVGYTF. The V and J genes are TRBV5-4 and TRBJ1-2, with 8 positions matching TRBD1. V lost 4 bases, J lost 7 bases, and 12 bases stayed unmatched. The CDR3 has 15 residues. Germline CDR1 is SGHNT and CDR2 is YYREEE (reference sequence).

This chain links TRBV30 with TRBJ1-5, with D possibly TRBD1 on 6 matching bases. Germline-derived CDR1 and CDR2 are GTSNPN and SVGIG (reference sequence). V lost 0 bases and J 2 bases, leaving 17 bases between the germline ends. This CDR3 is 17 amino acids long. CDR3 amino acids: CAWSVQPAPGGNQPQHF. For the CDR3, the DNA is TGTGCCTGGAGTGTACAACCCGCCCCAGGGGGCAATCAGCCCCAGCATTTT.

Written as DNA, the CDR3 is TGTGCCAGCTCACCGACAGGGAACGGAGAGACCCAGTACTTC. It encodes CASSPTGNGETQYF. The chain carries TRBV18 and TRBJ2-5, with 7 bases fitting TRBD1. CDR1 is KGHSH and CDR2 is LQKENI in the germline V gene. This CDR3 has 14 amino acids. The J segment lost 4 bases and the V segment lost 3 bases, leaving 5 bases of the junction unmatched.

This clone has more than one count but fewer than ten. This chain links TRBV6-6 with TRBJ1-5; weak D call: TRBD1 (5 bases). Per germline, CDR1 MNHNY and CDR2 SVGAGI (reference sequence). The CDR3 loop spans 15 amino acids. Between the trimmed V and J ends, which lost 4 bases and 0 bases, there was a span of 10 bases. This CDR3 reads CASSSSTVSNQPQHF. The CDR3 DNA is TGTGCCAGCAGTTCCTCGACAGTTAGCAATCAGCCCCAGCATTTT.

In this sample, this clone turned up a few times. A read error may account for a junction end that differs from germline. V usage is TRBV5-1 and J usage is TRBJ2-6, with 8 bases aligning to TRBD2. Germline V gene lookup returns CDR1 SGHRS and CDR2 YFSETQ. The CDR3 is 20 residues long. The CDR3 DNA follows: TGCGCCAGCAGCCCACTTATCGGGGGGGCTAAGAGCTCTGGGGCCAACGGCCTGACTTTC. Its protein product is CASSPLIGGAKSSGANGLTF.

The count of this clone is one. The V and J genes are TRBV18 and TRBJ2-5; 9 bases are shared with TRBD1. This CDR3 comprises 15 residues. With V trimmed by 0 bases and J by 2 bases, 1 base remained unmatched. The germline V gene has CDR1 KGHSH and CDR2 LQKENI. This chain's CDR3 is CASSPPGTGQETQYF. DNA of the CDR3: TGTGCCAGCTCACCACCCGGGACAGGGCAAGAGACCCAGTACTTC.

The V and J genes are TRBV18 and TRBJ2-7; D is ambiguous. CDR3 length equals 13 residues. The V gene lost 6 bases and the J gene lost 3 bases, with 12 bases spanning the gap. Germline-derived CDR1 and CDR2 are KGHSH and LQKENI. CDR3 in amino acids: CASSMGHFYEQYF. In nucleotides, the CDR3 is TGTGCCAGCTCCATGGGCCACTTCTACGAGCAGTACTTC.

This chain links TRBV5-1 with TRBJ2-1, with TRBD2 matching 12 bases. V gave up 3 bases and J gave up 4 bases; unmatched junction bases: 2. Germline CDR1 reads SGHRS; CDR2 reads YFSETQ. The CDR3 contains 15 residues. CDR3 loop: CASSWTSGAYNEQFF. CDR3 sequence (DNA): TGCGCCAGCAGCTGGACTAGCGGGGCTTACAATGAGCAGTTCTTC.

For the CDR3, the DNA is TGTGCCAGCAGGGCTCAGGGGACTGAAGCTTTCTTT. As protein: CASRAQGTEAFF. The chain combines TRBV27 with TRBJ1-1; D is possibly TRBD1 (6 bases). The CDR3 is made up of 12 amino acids. V lost 6 bases and J lost 5, with 10 bases in between. Per germline, CDR1 MNHEY and CDR2 SMNVEV (reference sequence).

This clone was observed a few times. The V and J genes are TRBV6-5 and TRBJ2-5, with TRBD1 matching over 8 bases. The CDR3 covers 15 residues. Germline V gives CDR1 MNHEY, CDR2 SVGAGI. V gave up 10 bases and J gave up 1 base; unmatched junction bases: 11. CDR3 sequence: CATRTGQTFQETQYF. The CDR3 DNA follows: TGTGCCACACGGACAGGGCAAACCTTCCAAGAGACCCAGTACTTC.

The chain uses TRBV11-3 and TRBJ2-1; 10 bases fit TRBD2. The V segment lost 3 bases and the J segment 9 bases; nucleotides outside the gene matches: 8. Germline values: CDR1 SGHNT, CDR2 YENEEA. CDR3 length equals 15 residues. This CDR3 reads CASSFTSVAGGEQFF. In DNA, the CDR3 is TGTGCCAGCAGCTTTACGAGTGTAGCGGGAGGTGAGCAGTTCTTC.

This clone has just a few counts. This chain links TRBV29-1 with TRBJ2-7; D gene uncertain. In germline, CDR1 is SQVTM, CDR2 ANQGSEA. This CDR3 has 12 residues. The V gene lost 6 bases and the J gene lost 2 bases, with 11 bases spanning the gap. The CDR3 loop reads CSVRGEAYEQYF. DNA for the CDR3: TGCAGCGTGCGCGGAGAGGCCTACGAGCAGTACTTC.

This chain connects TRBV7-9 to TRBJ2-1; 7 positions agree with TRBD1. The V gene's germline CDR1 is SEHNR and CDR2 FQNEAQ (reference sequence). Trimming at V came to 4 bases and at J to 8 bases, leaving 2 bases not matched to a gene. The CDR3 contains 12 residues. In DNA form, the CDR3 reads TGTGCCAGCAGCTCTACAGGGGATGAGCAGTTCTTC. Protein: CASSSTGDEQFF.

This clone was counted a single time. An end of the junction differs from the germline gene, which may be a read error. The J gene is TRBJ1-2, the V gene TRBV5-6; 8 bases are shared with TRBD1. Germline CDR1 and CDR2: SGHDT and YYEEEE. This CDR3 has 15 residues. The DNA for the CDR3 is TGTGCCAGCAGCTTGGCGAGGCAGGGGGCGTATGGCTGCACCTTC. This codes for CASSLARQGAYGCTF. Filled out from reference TRBV5-6 and TRBJ1-2, the complete variable domain reads DAGVTQSPTHLIKTRGQQVTLRCSPKSGHDTVSWYQQALGQGPQFIFQYYEEEERQRGNFPDRFSGHQFPNYSSELNVNALLLGDSALYLCASSLARQGAYGCTFGSGTRLTVV.

The chain joins TRBV28 to TRBJ1-5, with D unresolved. The germline V and J ends were trimmed by 7 bases and 9 bases, with 16 bases remaining between them. The CDR3 has 13 residues. CDR1 and CDR2 (germline): MDHEN, SYDVKM. The CDR3 sequence is CASKGRTRAPQHF. For the CDR3, the DNA is TGTGCCAGCAAAGGCAGGACGCGGGCGCCCCAGCATTTT.

The J gene is TRBJ2-7, the V gene TRBV4-2; 9 nucleotides line up with TRBD2. The CDR3 is 16 residues long. Losses at the gene ends were 0 bases for V and 2 bases for J; bases not matched to a gene: 5. Germline V gene sequence: CDR1 LGHNA, CDR2 YNFKEQ. CDR3 coding DNA: TGTGCCAGCAGCCAAGAGGGGCTAGCGGGGACCTACGAGCAGTACTTC. Translating it yields CASSQEGLAGTYEQYF.

The chain uses TRBV28 and TRBJ2-7; 7 bases line up with TRBD1. V lost 4 bases to trimming and J lost 6 bases; unmatched junction nucleotides: 3. Germline V gene lookup returns CDR1 MDHEN and CDR2 SYDVKM. The CDR3 has 12 residues. CDR3 protein: CASSWGQSEQYF. The CDR3 nucleotides read TGTGCCAGCAGTTGGGGACAGAGCGAGCAGTACTTC.